The clone carrying this T cell receptor beta chain has a count of ten or more. RNA-based 3' RACE libraries used unique molecular identifiers. MiXCR, run by TCRdb on the 3' RACE reads, gives a single entry per CDR3 protein. The table has about 89,000 distinct CDR3 sequences, around 6.9% seen once. The sample belongs to a study of HIV-infected children after antiretroviral therapy interruption. Treatment here: PENTA 11 planned treatment interruption arm or continuous ART arm. V was trimmed by 2 bases and J by 0 bases, leaving 8 bases between them. The CDR3 runs to 15 residues. The sequenced sample was CD45RA+ CD4+ T cells from PBMCs, pooled from several time points, obtained from a donor given antiretroviral therapy, either interrupted or continuous. Sample subset: naive CD4+ CD45RA+ CD45RO- T cells. This sequence was found in a pool of human donors with HIV. V and J are TRBV12-3 or TRBV12-4 and TRBJ1-3; D not certain. This CDR3 is CASSLRTGSGNTIYF. DNA of the CDR3: TGTGCCAGCAGTTTACGGACGGGCTCTGGAAACACCATATATTTT.